These T cell receptor beta chains were read from a single sample in a study of shared clonotypes between healthy human individuals. TCRdb's table, derived via immunoSEQ multiplex PCR, lists solely in-frame clones and lacks some. In the table there are hundreds of thousands of clones, around 92% of which are singletons. Sequencing input: naive CD8+ T cells sorted from blood. The source of these receptors is a man aged 25 to 40 in good health. The CDR3 runs from the conserved cysteine through the conserved F or W. Each record gives: D gene, J gene, V gene, clone size, CDR3 protein, CDR3 DNA. A D gene is named only where the DNA matches it firmly. Clone size is shown for a subset of rows, as once, few, many or a class of expanded clone.

D: -; J: TRBJ1-1; V: TRBV15; size: once; CDR3: CATSNRVSIGNTEAFF; DNA: TGTGCCACCAGCAACAGGGTTAGTATTGGGAACACTGAAGCTTTCTTT
D: -; J: TRBJ2-1; V: TRBV11-2; size: -; CDR3: CASSLVTTSYNEQFF; DNA: TGTGCCAGCAGCTTAGTGACTACCTCCTACAATGAGCAGTTCTTC
D: -; J: TRBJ2-7; V: TRBV7-9; size: -; CDR3: CASSLAGPYEQYF; DNA: TGTGCCAGCAGCTTAGCAGGGCCCTACGAGCAGTACTTC
D: -; J: TRBJ1-5; V: TRBV30; size: -; CDR3: CAWSPLRGLQPQHF; DNA: TGTGCCTGGAGCCCCCTCCGGGGGCTTCAGCCCCAGCATTTT
D: -; J: TRBJ1-5; V: TRBV10-1; size: -; CDR3: CASSEGAVIYQPQHF; DNA: TGCGCCAGCAGTGAGGGGGCAGTTATTTATCAGCCCCAGCATTTT
D: TRBD2; J: TRBJ2-7; V: TRBV7-9; size: -; CDR3: CASSLDGLAYEQYF; DNA: TGTGCCAGCAGCTTAGATGGACTAGCCTACGAGCAGTACTTC
D: -; J: TRBJ2-7; V: TRBV28; size: -; CDR3: CASSPQNSYEQYF; DNA: TGTGCCAGCAGTCCCCAGAACAGTTACGAGCAGTACTTC
D: -; J: TRBJ2-7; V: TRBV28; size: -; CDR3: CASRPPGAYEQYF; DNA: TGTGCCAGCAGGCCCCCAGGGGCCTACGAGCAGTACTTC
D: -; J: TRBJ2-7; V: TRBV7-2; size: -; CDR3: CASSRSSYEQYF; DNA: TGTGCCAGCAGCCGCAGCTCCTACGAGCAGTACTTC
D: -; J: TRBJ2-1; V: TRBV27; size: -; CDR3: CASSFLWTDDEQFF; DNA: TGTGCCAGCAGTTTCCTTTGGACAGACGATGAGCAGTTCTTC
D: -; J: TRBJ2-7; V: TRBV9; size: -; CDR3: CASSVEWGVYEQYF; DNA: TGTGCCAGCAGCGTAGAGTGGGGAGTCTACGAGCAGTACTTC
D: -; J: TRBJ2-7; V: TRBV27; size: -; CDR3: CASSLTAGYEQYF; DNA: TGTGCCAGCAGTTTAACAGCCGGCTACGAGCAGTACTTC
D: -; J: TRBJ2-5; V: TRBV28; size: -; CDR3: CASSQPSGLETQYF; DNA: TGTGCCAGCAGTCAACCCTCCGGACTAGAGACCCAGTACTTC
D: -; J: TRBJ2-5; V: TRBV7-9; size: -; CDR3: CASSLEDRQETQYF; DNA: TGTGCCAGCAGCTTAGAGGACAGACAAGAGACCCAGTACTTC
D: -; J: TRBJ2-7; V: TRBV7-9; size: -; CDR3: CASSSGPYEQYF; DNA: TGTGCCAGCAGCTCCGGGCCCTACGAGCAGTACTTC
D: TRBD1; J: TRBJ1-1; V: TRBV29-1; size: -; CDR3: CSARIQGAATEAFF; DNA: TGCAGCGCACGAATCCAGGGGGCGGCCACTGAAGCTTTCTTT
D: TRBD1; J: TRBJ2-7; V: TRBV13; size: -; CDR3: CASSQGTGQGLYEQYF; DNA: TGTGCCAGCAGTCAGGGAACCGGACAGGGACTCTACGAGCAGTACTTC
D: -; J: TRBJ2-7; V: TRBV28; size: -; CDR3: CASSFPGPLSYEQYF; DNA: TGTGCCAGCAGTTTTCCAGGGCCTCTATCCTACGAGCAGTACTTC
D: -; J: TRBJ1-1; V: TRBV2; size: -; CDR3: CAIEMGTGTTEAFF; DNA: TGTGCCATTGAAATGGGTACTGGTACGACTGAAGCTTTCTTT